This T cell receptor beta chain was documented in a study of blood T cell repertoires in COVID-19. Whole-study context: There were acute and convalescent COVID-19 samples, and they came from the United States, Italy and Spain. PBMCs, B-cell-depleted T cells, or T cells provided the cDNA or gDNA that made up the material.

The protocol was immunoSEQ multiplex PCR, while the TCRdb copy is restricted to in-frame clones and leaves out a portion. The sample consists of over 120,000 clones, approximately 84% of them appearing once. The CDR3 is 14 amino acids. Trimming stripped 0 bases from V and 2 bases from J, with 9 bases between. The germline V gene encodes CDR1 SGHTS and CDR2 YDEGEE. Material for sequencing was peripheral blood. The sequence was collected from a woman aged 60-70 years with acute or convalescent COVID-19. The genes are TRBV5-8 and TRBJ2-7; D unresolved. CDR3 DNA: TGTGCCAGCAGCTTGGTGCGACAAGCCTACGAGCAGTACTTC. It encodes CASSLVRQAYEQYF. Using reference TRBV5-8 and TRBJ2-7 for the parts outside the CDR3, the full variable domain is EAGVTQSPTHLIKTRGQQATLRCSPISGHTSVYWYQQALGLGLQFLLWYDEGEERNRGNFPPRFSGRQFPNYSSELNVNALELEDSALYLCASSLVRQAYEQYFGPGTRLTVT.